The T cell receptor (beta chain) under discussion was sequenced for a study of blood T cells in healthy people across ages. The extraction recovered at least 5 micrograms of total RNA per sample. V was shortened by 5 bases and J by 4 bases, with 11 bases between the two germline ends. This CDR3 is built from 13 residues. The germline V gene encodes CDR1 MNHNS and CDR2 SASEGT. Through a sample-barcoded 5' primer and a J-beta primer mix, a second PCR was run for roughly 7 to 11 cycles. Every single cDNA molecule received a tag from a template-switch adaptor with 12 random nucleotides. Each CDR3 protein gets one entry after TCRdb re-called the 5' RACE reads with MiXCR. The table records fewer than 1.5 million distinct CDR3 sequences, approximately 42% of them present only once. A word on this clonotype: Its antigen is not known.

Whole-study results and caveats: TCR beta diversity tracked closely with naive T cell percentage. No conclusive comparison of naive versus antigen-experienced cells was possible with unsorted PBMCs.

The rearrangement uses TRBV6-1 and TRBJ1-2; D remains ambiguous. The TCR comes from a woman younger than 35 in good health. The sequenced material came from blood. The CDR3 nucleotides are TGTGCCAGCAGTCCGGAAGGTTCCTATGGCTACACCTTC. Its protein is CASSPEGSYGYTF.